This T cell receptor beta chain was sequenced for a study of OX40 agonist ivuxolimab in advanced cancers. Sampled blood was obtained at baseline, cycle 4 day 1, and cycle 7 day 1. Some clones are missing from TCRdb's copy, which holds only in-frame ones; the method was immunoSEQ multiplex PCR. The sample has roughly 15,000 clones; less than 90% are singletons. Broader study findings: What antigens the expanded peripheral T cells recognized was never established. Both CD4+ and CD8+ T cell populations in blood had undergone clonal expansion by week 6 at 0.1 to 3.0 mg/kg. The study found among the lowest clonal expansion in partial responders at 0.1-3.0 mg/kg.

The germline gives CDR1 SEHNR, CDR2 FQNEAQ (reference sequence). V was pared by 1 base and J by 5 bases, with 8 bases between. The length of the CDR3 is 14 residues. This clone was counted between two and nine times. The antigen remains unidentified. The source was CD4+ or CD8+ T cells sorted from blood, collected in a trial of the OX40 agonist ivuxolimab. The V and J genes are TRBV7-9 and TRBJ2-2, with D hard to call. The sequence came from an adult with an advanced solid tumor such as melanoma, head and neck, liver or kidney cancer. The CDR3 nucleotides are TGTGCCAGCAGCTTAGGCGGAAAGACCGGGGAGCTGTTTTTT. Encoded protein: CASSLGGKTGELFF. The full variable domain, with the rest looked up from reference TRBV7-9 and TRBJ2-2, is DTGVSQNPRHKITKRGQNVTFRCDPISEHNRLYWYRQTLGQGPEFLTYFQNEAQLEKSRLLSDRFSAERPKGSFSTLEIQRTEQGDSAMYLCASSLGGKTGELFFGEGSRLTVL.